Listed below are T cell receptor beta chains from one sample, sequenced in a study of blood T cell repertoires in COVID-19. Some clones are missing from TCRdb's copy, which holds only in-frame ones; the method was immunoSEQ multiplex PCR. There are about 360,000 clones in the sample; around 87% occur only once, and 1% to 1.5% lies in the top ten. The material sequenced was PBMCs or T cells enriched from blood (not recorded which). The receptors here all came from a man younger than 40 who had recovered from COVID-19. The CDR3 runs from the conserved cysteine through the conserved F or W. A D gene is named only where the DNA matches it firmly. Size is stated for part of the rows, as once, few or many counts, or as a class when the clone is expanded.

TRBJ2-6,14,.,.,TRBV19,CASSPGSGANVLTF,TGTGCCAGTAGTCCGGGCTCTGGGGCCAACGTCCTGACTTTC
TRBJ2-7,13,.,.,TRBV27,CASSFHGSYEQYF,TGTGCCAGCAGTTTTCACGGGTCCTACGAGCAGTACTTC
TRBJ1-2,15,TRBD1,.,TRBV7-9,CASSPRDRGNYGYTF,TGTGCCAGCAGCCCTAGGGACAGGGGAAACTATGGCTACACCTTC
TRBJ1-5,13,.,.,TRBV12-5,CASGHNTPSSQHF,TGTGCTAGTGGTCACAACACACCGTCCTCCCAGCATTTT
TRBJ2-5,13,TRBD1,.,TRBV25-1,CATKGTEQETQYF,TGTGCCACCAAGGGGACAGAACAAGAGACCCAGTACTTC
TRBJ2-7,15,.,.,TRBV3-1/TRBV3-2,CASSQDHQRGYEQYF,TGTGCCAGCAGCCAAGATCATCAAAGGGGTTACGAGCAGTACTTC
TRBJ2-2,15,TRBD1,.,TRBV6-5,CALRRAGGNTGELFF,TGTGCTTTACGCCGGGCAGGGGGTAACACCGGGGAGCTGTTTTTT
TRBJ2-3,15,TRBD1,.,TRBV19,CASSLGGQSTDTQYF,TGTGCCAGTAGCTTAGGGGGACAGAGCACAGATACGCAGTATTTT
TRBJ2-5,13,TRBD1,many,TRBV29-1,CSVDRQGIETQYF,TGCAGCGTTGACCGACAGGGGATCGAGACCCAGTACTTC
TRBJ1-3,14,.,.,TRBV5-1,CASSVGTNGDTIYF,TGCGCCAGCAGCGTAGGAACAAACGGGGACACCATATATTTT
TRBJ1-2,13,.,.,TRBV7-9,CASSAQGSYGYTF,TGTGCCAGCAGCGCACAGGGAAGCTATGGCTACACCTTC
TRBJ1-3,14,.,.,TRBV19,CASSRQISGNTIYF,TGTGCCAGTAGTAGACAGATCTCTGGAAACACCATATATTTT
TRBJ2-7,14,.,.,TRBV11-2,CASSLGQGPYEQYF,TGTGCCAGCAGCTTAGGGCAGGGCCCATACGAGCAGTACTTC
TRBJ1-2,11,.,.,TRBV19,CASRTGDGYTF,TGTGCCAGTAGGACGGGGGATGGCTACACCTTC
TRBJ1-2,16,TRBD1,.,TRBV18,CASSPSGPPTGGGYTF,TGTGCCAGCTCACCGAGCGGCCCTCCGACAGGGGGCGGCTACACCTTC
TRBJ1-4,16,.,.,TRBV19,CASSLGLTATNEKLFF,TGTGCCAGTAGCCTTGGACTGACTGCAACTAATGAAAAACTGTTTTTT
TRBJ1-1,14,.,.,TRBV10-3,CAISEAGENTEAFF,TGTGCCATCAGTGAGGCGGGGGAGAACACTGAAGCTTTCTTT
TRBJ1-1,16,.,.,TRBV4-1,CASSQVRTDGVREAFF,TGCGCCAGCAGCCAAGTCCGGACGGACGGGGTTAGGGAAGCTTTCTTT
TRBJ2-1,16,.,once,TRBV4-2,CASSQDLESSYNEQFF,TGTGCCAGCAGCCAAGATTTAGAGAGCTCCTACAATGAGCAGTTCTTC
TRBJ2-3,13,.,.,TRBV19,CASSIPGADTQYF,TGTGCCAGTAGTATCCCCGGGGCAGATACGCAGTATTTT
TRBJ2-7,16,TRBD2,.,TRBV5-4,CASSSVAGGSGYEQYF,TGTGCCAGCAGCTCAGTAGCGGGGGGTAGTGGGTACGAGCAGTACTTC
TRBJ1-6,14,.,many,TRBV6-2/TRBV6-3,CASSYSSGRSPLHF,TGTGCCAGCAGTTACTCGTCAGGTAGATCACCCCTCCACTTT
TRBJ1-2,15,.,.,TRBV4-1,CASSQEEVSNYGYTF,TGCGCCAGCAGCCAAGAGGAGGTTTCTAACTATGGCTACACCTTC
TRBJ2-7,15,.,.,TRBV6-5,CASTHSGTQPYEQYF,TGTGCCAGCACCCACTCCGGGACACAGCCCTACGAGCAGTACTTC
TRBJ2-7,12,TRBD1,.,TRBV6-5,CASSVNRGEQYF,TGTGCCAGCAGCGTAAACAGGGGGGAGCAGTACTTC
TRBJ1-5,16,.,.,TRBV12-5,CASGLTGDYSNQPQHF,TGTGCTAGTGGTTTAACAGGAGATTATAGCAATCAGCCCCAGCATTTT
TRBJ1-5,16,TRBD1,few,TRBV4-3,CASGILTGGASQPQHF,TGCGCCAGCGGGATCCTCACAGGGGGCGCGTCTCAGCCCCAGCATTTT
TRBJ1-2,12,TRBD1,.,TRBV29-1,CSVGDREDGYTF,TGCAGCGTAGGCGACAGGGAGGATGGCTACACCTTC
TRBJ1-6,16,.,few,TRBV18,CASSPPRTERNSPLHF,TGTGCCAGCTCACCACCTAGGACCGAGCGGAATTCACCCCTCCACTTT
TRBJ2-2,13,.,few,TRBV24-1,CATSPGNTGELFF,TGTGCCACCAGTCCCGGGAACACCGGGGAGCTGTTTTTT
TRBJ1-1,13,TRBD1,.,TRBV12-3/TRBV12-4,CASSLTGRTEAFF,TGTGCCAGCAGTCTGACAGGGCGTACTGAAGCTTTCTTT
TRBJ1-5,21,TRBD1,.,TRBV20-1,CSASNHLGQGIVRGINQPQHF,TGCAGTGCTAGTAACCACCTGGGACAGGGAATTGTGAGAGGCATCAATCAGCCCCAGCATTTT
TRBJ1-4,14,.,.,TRBV5-5,CASSFRVPSEKLFF,TGTGCCAGCAGCTTCAGGGTCCCTAGTGAAAAACTGTTTTTT
TRBJ1-5,17,TRBD1,.,TRBV7-8,CASSSTGGHVRNQPQHF,TGTGCCAGCAGCTCGACAGGGGGTCACGTTCGCAATCAGCCCCAGCATTTT
TRBJ1-1,13,TRBD1,.,TRBV4-1,CASSLSWDREAFF,TGCGCCAGCAGCCTCTCGTGGGACAGGGAAGCTTTCTTT
TRBJ2-2,17,.,few,TRBV7-9,CASSAPLAGANTGELFF,TGTGCCAGCAGCGCCCCCCTAGCTGGCGCGAACACCGGGGAGCTGTTTTTT
TRBJ2-4,17,.,.,TRBV6-1,CASSGVFWGLAKNIQYF,TGTGCCAGCAGTGGAGTATTTTGGGGGCTAGCCAAAAACATTCAGTACTTC
TRBJ1-5,16,TRBD1,.,TRBV7-2,CASSLGGGMGNQPQHF,TGTGCCAGCAGCTTAGGAGGGGGCATGGGCAATCAGCCCCAGCATTTT
TRBJ2-5,12,.,.,TRBV29-1,CSVGRLWETQYF,TGCAGCGTTGGGCGACTTTGGGAGACCCAGTACTTC
TRBJ2-7,12,TRBD1,.,TRBV29-1,CSVRDRGYEQYF,TGCAGCGTGAGGGACAGGGGCTACGAGCAGTACTTC
TRBJ1-1,13,.,once,TRBV10-1,CASSVTTNTEAFF,TGCGCCAGCAGTGTGACGACAAACACTGAAGCTTTCTTT
TRBJ2-7,15,TRBD1,.,TRBV7-2,CASSLDRDRVNEQYF,TGTGCCAGCAGCTTAGACCGAGACAGGGTGAACGAGCAGTACTTC
TRBJ1-2,13,TRBD1,.,TRBV25-1,CASSHRDRVGYTF,TGTGCCAGCAGTCACCGGGACAGGGTTGGCTACACCTTC
TRBJ2-6,18,TRBD1,.,TRBV25-1,CASSPIRGQGSGANVLTF,TGTGCCAGCAGTCCGATCAGGGGACAGGGGTCTGGGGCCAACGTCCTGACTTTC
TRBJ2-2,14,.,.,TRBV9,CASSVGLASGELFF,TGTGCCAGCAGCGTGGGCCTAGCGTCCGGGGAGCTGTTTTTT
TRBJ1-3,13,.,.,TRBV6-5,CASLTGSGNTIYF,TGTGCCAGCCTAACAGGGTCTGGAAACACCATATATTTT
TRBJ1-3,15,.,few,TRBV7-9,CASSLETSTGNTIYF,TGTGCCAGCAGCTTAGAAACTTCTACTGGAAACACCATATATTTT
TRBJ1-2,18,.,.,TRBV5-7,CASSLGQPKITTNYGYTF,TGTGCCAGCAGCTTGGGACAGCCTAAAATCACTACTAACTATGGCTACACCTTC
TRBJ1-1,16,TRBD1,few,TRBV15,CATSRGVQGLDTEAFF,TGTGCCACCAGCAGAGGGGTACAGGGGCTGGACACTGAAGCTTTCTTT
TRBJ1-6,15,.,.,TRBV18,CASSAAPDNGSPLHF,TGTGCCAGCTCTGCTGCCCCGGACAACGGTTCACCCCTCCACTTT
TRBJ1-2,14,.,few,TRBV19,CASSIATGSYGYTF,TGTGCCAGTAGTATAGCGACAGGTTCCTATGGCTACACCTTC
TRBJ1-2,15,.,.,TRBV19,CASSIAGPTNYGYTF,TGTGCCAGTAGTATAGCAGGGCCCACTAACTATGGCTACACCTTC